Below, 20 T cell receptor beta chains from the same sample are listed, as sequenced in a study of metastatic and nonmetastatic thyroid tumors (TCRdb year 2020). No treatment had been received by any patient before thyroid surgery. The protocol used for the library was PCR. Sequencing took place on an Illumina HiSeq 4000. The raw public reads went through TCRdb reprocessing: fastp at Q25, MiXCR clone calling, in-frame beta chains kept. This sample holds 55,000 to 75,000 clones; roughly 18% were observed only once. The ten largest clones take up about 13% of the sample. The sequenced material came from blood. The receptors stem from a female donor with papillary thyroid cancer or a benign thyroid nodule (not recorded which). Some clones in this sample may be carry-over from other donors' samples.

The table lists this clone with a few counts. The chain combines TRBV27 with TRBJ2-2; perhaps D is TRBD1 or TRBD2 (5 bases each). The CDR3 loop spans 13 amino acids. Germline CDR1 is MNHEY and CDR2 is SMNVEV (reference sequence). Trimming left V 1 base short and J 5 bases short, with 5 bases between. The CDR3 loop is CASSLWGTGELFF. In nucleotides, the CDR3 is TGTGCCAGCAGTTTATGGGGGACCGGGGAGCTGTTTTTT.

This clone was counted at least ten times. The chain has TRBV24-1 and TRBJ2-1; perhaps TRBD1 as D (5 bases). The CDR3 consists of 14 residues. Germline CDR1 is KGHDR and CDR2 is SFDVKD. V was pared by 6 bases and J by 4 bases, with 12 bases between. DNA of the CDR3: TGTGCCACCAGTCCTCTGCAGGGTTACAATGAGCAGTTCTTC. As protein: CATSPLQGYNEQFF.

There are many counts of this clone. Written as DNA, the CDR3 is TGCGCCAGCAGGAGTACGCTCTCTGGGGCCAACGTCCTGACTTTC. It translates to CASRSTLSGANVLTF. The rearrangement uses TRBV5-1 and TRBJ2-6; D is unclear. This CDR3 spans 15 amino acids. Trimming shortened V by 5 bases and J by 0 bases, and 9 bases separated the two germline ends. The V gene's germline CDR1 is SGHRS and CDR2 YFSETQ.

The chain is built from TRBV11-2 and TRBJ1-3; maybe TRBD1 (5 bases). This CDR3 has 16 amino acids. The germline V and J ends were trimmed by 3 bases and 0 bases, with 12 bases remaining between them. Germline values: CDR1 SGHAT, CDR2 FQNNGV. The CDR3 region is CASSFRGLDSGNTIYF. The CDR3 nucleotides are TGTGCCAGCAGCTTTAGGGGACTGGACTCTGGAAACACCATATATTTT.

Notes on this clone: This could be a read error, since a much larger clone is one nucleotide away. The chain has TRBV5-1 and TRBJ1-1, with D unclear. V was clipped by 6 bases and J by 2 bases, with 11 bases between them. CDR1 and CDR2 from the germline V gene are SGHRS and YFSETQ. This CDR3 contains 13 residues. CDR3 DNA sequence: TGCGCCAGCATAGAGGAGATTAACACTGAAGCTTTCTTT. It encodes CASIEEINTEAFF.

For this clone: Its ends do not fully match the called genes, so a read error is possible. The rearrangement uses TRBV27 and TRBJ1-1; TRBD1 is a possible D gene (6 bases). The CDR3 is 15 amino acids. CDR1 is MNHEY and CDR2 is SMNVEV in the germline V gene (reference sequence). This CDR3 reads CASSRTDIMNTEAFF. In nucleotides, the CDR3 is TGTGCCAGCTCGAGGACAGACATCATGAACACTGAAGCTTTCTTC.

This clone was counted many times. At one of its ends the junction is not consistent with the germline gene, which may arise from a read error. The chain employs TRBV18 and TRBJ2-6; 9 nucleotides match TRBD1. The CDR3 runs 19 residues. Germline V CDR1 and CDR2: KGHSH, LQKENI. The CDR3 DNA follows: TGTGCCAGCTCGCCACCCCCTCGACAGGGGGTCTCTGGGGCCAACGTCCTGACTTTC. This sequence encodes CASSPPPRQGVSGANVLTF.

The table lists this clone with many counts. The CDR3 reads CASSATSGYTDTQYF. Here the CDR3 DNA reads TGTGCCAGCAGCGCCACTAGCGGATACACAGATACGCAGTATTTT. The chain carries TRBV11-1 and TRBJ2-3, with 8 bases fitting TRBD2. V lost 5 bases to trimming and J lost 2 bases; unmatched junction nucleotides: 6. In germline, CDR1 is SGHAT, CDR2 FQDESV (reference sequence). This CDR3 comprises 15 residues. The whole variable domain, filled in from reference TRBV11-1 and TRBJ2-3, reads EAEVAQSPRYKITEKSQAVAFWCDPISGHATLYWYRQILGQGPELLVQFQDESVVDDSQLPKDRFSAERLKGVDSTLKIQPAELGDSAMYLCASSATSGYTDTQYFGPGTRLTVL.

This clone was counted many times. The genes are TRBV6-1 and TRBJ1-1, with a tentative D call TRBD1 (5 bases). The CDR3 is made up of 13 amino acids. The V end lost 6 bases, the J end lost 0 bases, and 8 bases lay between the germline ends. CDR1 MNHNS and CDR2 SASEGT come from the germline V gene. CDR3 sequence: CASRSRVNTEAFF. The CDR3 DNA sequence: TGTGCCAGCAGGAGCAGGGTGAACACTGAAGCTTTCTTT.

In this sample, this clone turned up many times. This chain joins TRBV3-1 and TRBJ2-2; 7 bases map to TRBD1. The CDR3 has 18 amino acids. V lost 4 bases and J lost 0; bases outside the gene matches: 11. Germline V gene data show CDR1 as LGHDT and CDR2 as YNNKEL (reference sequence). This CDR3 is CASSPRTGSVANTGELFF. DNA of the CDR3: TGTGCCAGCAGCCCCCGGACAGGCTCTGTCGCGAACACCGGGGAGCTGTTTTTT. Full variable domain (missing parts from reference TRBV3-1 and TRBJ2-2): DTAVSQTPKYLVTQMGNDKSIKCEQNLGHDTMYWYKQDSKKFLKIMFSYNNKELIINETVPNRFSPKSPDKAHLNLHINSLELGDSAVYFCASSPRTGSVANTGELFFGEGSRLTVL.

This clone came up a few times. A much larger clone lies one base from this, so it may be a read error. The chain links TRBV12-3 or TRBV12-4 to TRBJ2-4; the D is unclear. Between the trimmed V and J ends, which lost 5 bases and 9 bases, there was a span of 11 bases. The length of the CDR3 is 12 residues. The CDR3 DNA reads TGTGCCAGCAGTCTCCTGGGGTGCATTCAGTACTTC. Residues: CASSLLGCIQYF.

Note on this clone: A much more abundant neighbour one base away suggests this may be a read error. This chain uses TRBV20-1 with TRBJ2-1; D is uncertain. The CDR3 contains 11 residues. Trimming removed 8 bases from V and 9 bases from J, with 14 bases in between. CDR1 is DFQATT and CDR2 is SNEGSKA in the germline V gene (reference sequence). CDR3 DNA: TGCAGTTCCAATGGGCATGTTGAGCAGTTCTTC. As protein: CSSNGHVEQFF.

This clone was picked up many times. The genes are TRBV9 and TRBJ1-1; D perhaps matches TRBD1 (6 bases). Germline CDR1 SGDLS, CDR2 YYNGEE. The CDR3 is 15 residues long. Trimming pared 0 bases from V and 4 bases from J, leaving 13 bases between. Written as DNA, the CDR3 is TGTGCCAGCAGCGTAGAAGTGGACAGAGGCACTGAAGCTTTCTTT. Its protein is CASSVEVDRGTEAFF. The full variable domain, in which reference TRBV9 and TRBJ1-1 provide the parts outside the CDR3, is DSGVTQTPKHLITATGQRVTLRCSPRSGDLSVYWYQQSLDQGLQFLIQYYNGEERAKGNILERFSAQQFPDLHSELNLSSLELGDSALYFCASSVEVDRGTEAFFGQGTRLTVV.

This clone was seen many times. The chain recombines TRBV6-1 with TRBJ2-2, with D possibly matching TRBD1 (5 bases). Between the trimmed V and J ends, which lost 1 base and 3 bases, there was a span of 6 bases. The CDR3 is 14 amino acids. Germline V gene data show CDR1 as MNHNS and CDR2 as SASEGT. The CDR3 here is CASSEVTDTGELFF. DNA for the CDR3: TGTGCCAGCAGTGAAGTGACAGACACCGGGGAGCTGTTTTTT.

This clone was seen many times. The chain's CDR3 is CASSEQGETNEKLFF. The CDR3, as DNA: TGCGCCAGCAGTGAACAGGGTGAGACTAATGAAAAACTGTTTTTT. The genes are TRBV10-2 and TRBJ1-4; weak D call: TRBD1 (6 bases). Germline CDR1 is WSHSY and CDR2 is SAAADI. V was clipped by 3 bases and J by 2 bases, with 10 bases between them. This CDR3 region has 15 residues.

This clone was seen a handful of times. The rearrangement links TRBV29-1 to TRBJ2-7; 10 nucleotides match TRBD1. The CDR3 extends over 12 amino acids. Germline CDR1 SQVTM, CDR2 ANQGSEA. CDR3 in amino acids: CITRTGGFKQYF. The CDR3 DNA reads TGCATCACACGGACAGGGGGTTTCAAGCAGTACTTC.

This clone has more than one count but fewer than ten. DNA for the CDR3: TGTGCCTGGGCGAAGGGCGGCATGAACACTGAAGCTTTCTTT. Translation gives CAWAKGGMNTEAFF. The chain is built from TRBV30 and TRBJ1-1, with no clear D. The length of the CDR3 is 14 residues. The germline gives CDR1 GTSNPN, CDR2 SVGIG (reference sequence). Trimming cost V 5 bases and J 0 bases, with 13 bases left between them.

Notes on this clone: This clone may be a read error of a much larger clone one base away. Lacking the conserved final phenylalanine or tryptophan, this CDR3 likely reflects a read error. The V call is TRBV11-3, the J call TRBJ1-2; D gene ambiguous. The CDR3 length is 12 residues. CDR1 SGHNT and CDR2 YENEEA come from the germline V gene. Trimming took off 4 bases at V and 7 bases at J, with 10 bases between the two ends. The CDR3 bases are TGTGCCAGCAGCTCAACAACCCTTGGCTACACCCTC. Protein: CASSSTTLGYTL.

The chain is built from TRBV4-3 and TRBJ1-2; D call uncertain. The germline V gene has CDR1 LGHNA and CDR2 YSLEER. The CDR3 spans 16 residues. Trimming stripped 2 bases from V and 1 base from J, with 14 bases between. Here the CDR3 reads CASSQNVEPSNYGYTF. The CDR3 DNA is TGCGCCAGCAGCCAAAACGTTGAACCTAGTAACTATGGCTACACCTTC.

At least ten counts were recorded for this clone. This sequence joins TRBV27 and TRBJ1-5, with D hard to call. The CDR3 sequence is 15 residues long. Looked up from germline, CDR1 is MNHEY and CDR2 is SMNVEV (reference sequence). Trimming removed 4 bases at V and 5 bases at J, with 15 bases between. The CDR3 is CASSYAHSSHQPQHF. CDR3 in DNA: TGTGCCAGCAGTTATGCCCACAGCAGCCATCAGCCCCAGCATTTT.